These 27 T cell receptor beta chains share one sample of origin, sequenced in a study of T cell responses to AZD1222 COVID-19 vaccine. Repertoires were generated with immunoSEQ multiplex PCR, while TCRdb's copy carries only in-frame clones and drops some. The table shows fewer than 120,000 clones, with roughly four fifths occurring only once. The specimen comprised peripheral blood, sampled on day 0 of AZD1222 vaccination. The receptor set was obtained from an adult in good health.

This chain connects TRBV28 to TRBJ1-5; no firm D call. Germline V gene lookup returns CDR1 MDHEN and CDR2 SYDVKM. V gave up 5 bases and J gave up 9 bases, with 14 bases separating them. The CDR3 is made up of 13 amino acids. CDR3 loop: CASSPNGPGPQHF. DNA for the CDR3: TGTGCCAGCAGTCCCAACGGTCCGGGGCCCCAGCATTTT.

The chain joins TRBV5-5 to TRBJ2-4, with D perhaps given as TRBD1 or TRBD2 (5 bases each). V lost 0 bases, J lost 5 bases, and 9 bases lay in between. Germline V gene sequence: CDR1 SGHKS, CDR2 YYEKEE (reference sequence). This CDR3 is 14 amino acids long. The CDR3 DNA follows: TGTGCCAGCAGCTTGGTTGGGACGGAAAACATTCAGTACTTC. It yields the protein CASSLVGTENIQYF.

The CDR3 region is CASTLGGGSRETQYF. The DNA of the CDR3 is TGTGCCAGCACCCTGGGAGGGGGTTCCCGAGAGACCCAGTACTTC. V gene TRBV7-9 combines with J gene TRBJ2-5; D is possibly TRBD2 (7 bases). Germline loops: CDR1 SEHNR, CDR2 FQNEAQ (reference sequence). This CDR3 has 15 residues. V was cut by 7 bases and J by 4 bases, with 19 bases left in between. The full variable domain, rest sourced from reference TRBV7-9 and TRBJ2-5, is DTGVSQNPRHKITKRGQNVTFRCDPISEHNRLYWYRQTLGQGPEFLTYFQNEAQLEKSRLLSDRFSAERPKGSFSTLEIQRTEQGDSAMYLCASTLGGGSRETQYFGPGTRLLVL.

This clone is a singleton in its sample. This chain links TRBV12-3 or TRBV12-4 with TRBJ2-1; D may be TRBD1 (6 bases). Trimming pared 3 bases from V and 9 bases from J, leaving 9 bases between. CDR3 length: 12 amino acids. CDR3 sequence reads: CASSFWGREQFF. Here the CDR3 DNA reads TGTGCCAGCAGTTTCTGGGGGCGTGAGCAGTTCTTC.

This clone showed up just once. This chain links TRBV28 with TRBJ1-1, with TRBD1 matching 7 bases. This CDR3 has 15 amino acids. Germline V gene sequence: CDR1 MDHEN, CDR2 SYDVKM. J lost 1 base, V lost 2 bases, and 4 bases had no gene match. The CDR3 is CASSLTQGGNTEAFF. CDR3 DNA sequence: TGTGCCAGCAGTTTAACCCAGGGGGGGAACACTGAAGCTTTCTTT. Combining the CDR3 with reference TRBV28 and TRBJ1-1 gives the whole variable domain DVKVTQSSRYLVKRTGEKVFLECVQDMDHENMFWYRQDPGLGLRLIYFSYDVKMKEKGDIPEGYSVSREKKERFSLILESASTNQTSMYLCASSLTQGGNTEAFFGQGTRLTVV.

In regard to this clone: Sequence at one end of the junction differs from germline and may be a read error. This rearrangement joins TRBV28 to TRBJ2-2, with 11 bases matching TRBD1. This CDR3 has 15 residues. Per the germline V gene, CDR1 is MDHEN and CDR2 is SYDVKM. Here the CDR3 DNA reads TGTGCCCGCAGCCGGGGGACAGGGGGGTCCGGGGAGCTGTTTTTT. This codes for CARSRGTGGSGELFF.

V and J are TRBV5-4 and TRBJ2-6, with D hard to call. The V and J ends lost 1 base and 4 bases respectively, with 9 bases between them. The germline gives CDR1 SGHNT, CDR2 YYREEE (reference sequence). This CDR3 spans 15 amino acids. As DNA, the CDR3 is TGTGCCAGCAGCTTGATAAATCCCGGGGCCAACGTCCTGACTTTC. Protein: CASSLINPGANVLTF.

The V gene is TRBV9, the J gene TRBJ1-1; D is unresolved. Per the germline V gene, CDR1 is SGDLS and CDR2 is YYNGEE. CDR3 size: 17 residues. V lost 3 bases, J lost 6 bases, and 24 bases lay in between. The CDR3 nucleotides are TGTGCCAGCAGCGCCGGAACGACGGCTCGAGCGGGTTCTGAAGCTTTCTTT. The encoded protein is CASSAGTTARAGSEAFF.

This chain connects TRBV3-1 (or the pseudogene TRBV3-2) to TRBJ1-4; tentative D call: TRBD1 (5 bases). The length of the CDR3 is 15 residues. V was cut by 5 bases and J by 8 bases, with 18 bases left in between. Germline V gene sequence: CDR1 LGHDT, CDR2 YNNKEL (reference sequence). In DNA, the CDR3 is TGTGCCAGCAGCTCCCACGGGACCAGCCGGGAAAAACTGTTTTTT. Protein product: CASSSHGTSREKLFF.

The J gene is TRBJ1-4, the V gene TRBV6-5, with D uncertain. From germline, CDR1 is MNHEY and CDR2 SVGAGI. The CDR3 length is 14 residues. Trimming stripped 7 bases from V and 8 bases from J, with 17 bases between. The CDR3 DNA is TGTGCCAGCACCCCACGCGGGAGTCTCGAAAAACTGTTTTTT. Its protein is CASTPRGSLEKLFF.

The CDR3 nucleotides are TGTGCCAGCAGCCCGGACCTCAGCTCCTACAATGAGCAGTTCTTC. Its protein product is CASSPDLSSYNEQFF. The J gene is TRBJ2-1, the V gene TRBV7-2, with D unclear. V lost 5 bases, J lost 0 bases, and 11 bases lay in between. Germline CDR1 reads SGHTA; CDR2 reads FQGNSA. This CDR3 is built from 15 residues.

The chain couples TRBV7-2 to TRBJ2-3, with TRBD2 matching over 9 bases. Germline lookup yields CDR1 SGHTA and CDR2 FQGNSA. The trim removed 5 bases at V and 5 bases at J, leaving 11 bases unmatched. This CDR3 spans 16 amino acids. Here the CDR3 DNA reads TGTGCCAGCAGCCCTATAGCGGGAGTGGGGGGAGATACGCAGTATTTT. The encoded protein is CASSPIAGVGGDTQYF.

This clone has just one count. This chain connects TRBV29-1 to TRBJ2-3, with 8 bases lining up with TRBD2. The length of the CDR3 is 15 residues. Germline CDR1 reads SQVTM; CDR2 reads ANQGSEA. J gave up 4 bases and V 3 bases, and 9 bases lay outside the gene matches. CDR3 sequence (DNA): TGCAGCGTTGAGGATAGCGGGGTCAGTCCAGATACGCAGTATTTT. Protein product: CSVEDSGVSPDTQYF.

Written as DNA, the CDR3 is TGTGCCAGCAGCCCACCGGATGGGGAGCAGTACTTC. This translates into CASSPPDGEQYF. The chain links TRBV7-9 to TRBJ2-4; possible D gene TRBD2, 5 bases. The CDR3 is made up of 12 amino acids. Trimming shortened V by 5 bases and J by 13 bases, and 15 bases separated the two germline ends. From germline, CDR1 is SEHNR and CDR2 FQNEAQ (reference sequence).

The chain joins TRBV5-1 to TRBJ2-2; the match to TRBD2 covers 11 bases. This CDR3 is 16 amino acids long. V trimming: 0 bases; J trimming: 4 bases; junction bases outside the gene matches: 2. Germline V gene lookup returns CDR1 SGHRS and CDR2 YFSETQ. CDR3 region: CASSLGLAGITGELFF. CDR3 in DNA: TGCGCCAGCAGCTTGGGACTAGCGGGGATCACCGGGGAGCTGTTTTTT.

The chain carries TRBV30 and TRBJ1-6; D is unclear. The CDR3 contains 13 residues. Germline loops: CDR1 GTSNPN, CDR2 SVGIG (reference sequence). Trimming left V 5 bases short and J 11 bases short, with 16 bases between. The CDR3 region is CAWSEEGLTPLHF. The DNA for the CDR3 is TGTGCCTGGTCCGAGGAGGGTCTGACACCCCTCCACTTT.

V gene TRBV7-2 combines with J gene TRBJ2-1; 7 positions agree with TRBD2. V lost 0 bases to trimming and J lost 9 bases; unmatched junction nucleotides: 5. This CDR3 spans 14 amino acids. Germline CDR1 SGHTA, CDR2 FQGNSA. The CDR3 region is CASSLAGGSLEQFF. DNA for the CDR3: TGTGCCAGCAGCTTAGCGGGGGGGTCACTTGAGCAGTTCTTC. Full variable domain (rest looked up from reference TRBV7-2 and TRBJ2-1): GAGVSQSPSNKVTEKGKDVELRCDPISGHTALYWYRQSLGQGLEFLIYFQGNSAPDKSGLPSDRFSAERTGGSVSTLTIQRTQQEDSAVYLCASSLAGGSLEQFFGPGTRLTVL.

The chain recombines TRBV18 with TRBJ1-2; 8 bases line up with TRBD1. V shed 5 bases, J shed 7 bases, and the junction held 12 bases outside the gene matches. CDR1 and CDR2 (germline): KGHSH, LQKENI. CDR3 size: 15 residues. DNA for the CDR3: TGTGCCAGCTCAAACCAACAGGGGGACGGTAGTGGCTACACCTTC. It codes for CASSNQQGDGSGYTF.

The rearrangement uses TRBV6-5 and TRBJ1-2, with TRBD1 matching over 10 bases. CDR3 length: 15 residues. V lost 5 bases to trimming and J lost 4 bases; unmatched junction nucleotides: 7. CDR1 MNHEY and CDR2 SVGAGI come from the germline V gene. DNA of the CDR3: TGTGCCAGCAGTACGACAGGGGGCGAGGTCTATGGCTACACCTTC. Protein: CASSTTGGEVYGYTF.

CDR3 amino acids: CASRSDRAYATNEKLFF. In DNA form, the CDR3 reads TGTGCCAGCAGGTCGGACAGGGCATATGCAACTAATGAAAAACTGTTTTTT. The genes are TRBV7-9 and TRBJ1-4; 8 bases align to TRBD1. With V trimmed by 6 bases and J by 0 bases, 9 bases remained unmatched. Germline CDR1 is SEHNR and CDR2 is FQNEAQ (reference sequence). The CDR3 totals 17 residues.

The chain uses TRBV4-1 and TRBJ2-3; D remains unclear. V gave up 1 base and J gave up 0 bases, with 5 bases separating them. The germline CDR1 and CDR2 sequences are MGHRA and YSYEKL. CDR3 length equals 14 residues. The CDR3 nucleotides are TGCGCCAGCAGCCAAGCCACTAGCACAGATACGCAGTATTTT. It encodes CASSQATSTDTQYF.

The chain recombines TRBV4-3 with TRBJ1-5; 7 nucleotides line up with TRBD1. Losses at the gene ends were 0 bases for V and 5 bases for J; bases not matched to a gene: 10. CDR3 length equals 17 residues. From germline, CDR1 is LGHNA and CDR2 YSLEER. This CDR3 is CASSQDLVGGQDQPQHF. Here the CDR3 DNA reads TGCGCCAGCAGCCAAGATCTAGTAGGGGGCCAGGATCAGCCCCAGCATTTT.

The V gene is TRBV6-5, the J gene TRBJ1-2; D gene uncertain. This CDR3 is 13 amino acids long. V was trimmed by 10 bases and J by 2 bases, leaving 14 bases between them. Germline V gene lookup returns CDR1 MNHEY and CDR2 SVGAGI. CDR3 protein: CATAQVGNYGYTF. The CDR3 DNA is TGTGCCACCGCGCAGGTTGGGAACTATGGCTACACCTTC.

The V gene is TRBV7-3, the J gene TRBJ2-2; D is unresolved. Trimming shortened V by 3 bases and J by 6 bases, and 5 bases separated the two germline ends. Germline V gene lookup returns CDR1 SGHTA and CDR2 FQGTGA. The length of the CDR3 is 12 residues. The CDR3 reads CASSFASGELFF. The CDR3 coding sequence is TGTGCCAGCAGCTTCGCATCCGGGGAGCTGTTTTTT.

The V call is TRBV11-3, the J call TRBJ2-5, with TRBD2 matching over 11 bases. This CDR3 region has 14 residues. The V and J ends lost 6 bases and 5 bases, in that order; junction bases with no gene match: 5. The V gene's germline CDR1 is SGHNT and CDR2 YENEEA. The CDR3, as DNA: TGTGCCAGCAGTAGCGGGGGGGCCGGTGAGACCCAGTACTTC. It codes for CASSSGGAGETQYF.

This clone was picked up one time. This chain connects TRBV2 to TRBJ2-5, with TRBD2 identical over 8 bases. Germline-derived CDR1 and CDR2 are SNHLY and FYNNEI. This CDR3 is built from 15 residues. J was trimmed by 4 bases and V by 2 bases; bases with no gene match: 6. The CDR3 nucleotides read TGTGCCAGCAGTGAAACTTGGACTAGCAGAGAGACCCAGTACTTC. Amino acid sequence: CASSETWTSRETQYF.

The chain recombines TRBV30 with TRBJ2-7; D is possibly TRBD1 or TRBD2 (5 bases each). Trimming removed 5 bases from V and 6 bases from J, with 17 bases in between. Germline CDR1 GTSNPN, CDR2 SVGIG (reference sequence). This CDR3 contains 13 residues. This CDR3 is CAWSRGRDGEQYF. The CDR3 DNA reads as TGTGCCTGGTCCCGGGGCAGGGACGGCGAGCAGTACTTC.